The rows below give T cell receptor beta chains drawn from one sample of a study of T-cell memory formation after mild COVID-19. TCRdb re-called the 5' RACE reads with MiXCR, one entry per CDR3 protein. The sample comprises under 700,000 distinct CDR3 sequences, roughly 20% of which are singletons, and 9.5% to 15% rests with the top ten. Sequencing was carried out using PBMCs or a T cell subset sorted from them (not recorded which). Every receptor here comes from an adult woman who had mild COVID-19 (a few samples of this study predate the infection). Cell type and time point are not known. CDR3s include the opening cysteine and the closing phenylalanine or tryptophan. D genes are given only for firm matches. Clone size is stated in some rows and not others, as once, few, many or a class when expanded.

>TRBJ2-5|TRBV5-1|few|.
CASSMNRVQETQYF
TGCGCCAGCAGCATGAACAGGGTCCAAGAGACCCAGTACTTC
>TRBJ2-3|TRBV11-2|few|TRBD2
CASSLTSGGADTQYF
TGTGCCAGCAGCTTGACTAGCGGGGGGGCCGATACGCAGTATTTT
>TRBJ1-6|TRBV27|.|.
CASRGDGYNSPLHF
TGTGCCAGCCGTGGGGACGGCTATAATTCACCCCTCCACTTT
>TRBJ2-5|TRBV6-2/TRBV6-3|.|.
CASSASGTTLKTQYF
TGTGCCAGCAGTGCGTCCGGGACAACTCTCAAGACCCAGTACTTC
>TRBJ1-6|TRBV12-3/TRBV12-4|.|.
CASSSTGSLSPLHF
TGTGCCAGCAGTTCGACAGGAAGTTTGTCACCCCTCCACTTT
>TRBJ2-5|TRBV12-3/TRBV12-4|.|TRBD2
CASSLQGSGRGQETQYF
TGTGCCAGCAGTTTACAGGGTAGCGGGAGAGGTCAAGAGACCCAGTACTTC
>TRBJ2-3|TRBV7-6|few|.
CASSSDWGDTQYF
TGTGCCAGCAGTTCCGACTGGGGGGATACGCAGTATTTT
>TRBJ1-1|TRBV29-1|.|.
CSVEALLVGAFF
TGCAGCGTTGAAGCCCTTTTGGTGGGAGCTTTCTTT
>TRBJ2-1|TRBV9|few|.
CASSAGQTVFYEQFF
TGTGCCAGCAGCGCGGGACAAACGGTGTTCTATGAGCAGTTCTTC
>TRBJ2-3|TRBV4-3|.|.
CASSQYSSKSSSTDTQYF
TGCGCCAGCAGCCAATATTCTAGCAAATCTAGTAGCACAGATACGCAGTATTTT
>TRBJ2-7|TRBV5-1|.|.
CASSLDPGTAYEQYF
TGCGCCAGCAGCTTGGACCCCGGGACGGCCTACGAGCAGTACTTC
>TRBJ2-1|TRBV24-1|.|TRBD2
CATSIAGGPYNEQFF
TGTGCCACCAGCATAGCGGGAGGACCCTACAATGAGCAGTTCTTC
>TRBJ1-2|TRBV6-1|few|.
CASSDRAGHGYTF
TGTGCCAGCAGTGACAGGGCAGGTCATGGCTACACCTTC
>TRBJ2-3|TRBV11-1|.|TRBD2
CASSPGDLAGLIADTQYF
TGTGCCAGCAGCCCGGGGGATCTAGCGGGACTGATCGCAGATACGCAGTATTTT
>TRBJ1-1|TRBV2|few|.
CASSEALQGDAFF
TGTGCCAGCAGTGAAGCGCTTCAGGGAGACGCTTTCTTT
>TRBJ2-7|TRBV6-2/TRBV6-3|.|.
CASNVQGGTYEQYF
TGTGCCAGCAATGTCCAGGGGGGCACCTACGAGCAGTACTTC